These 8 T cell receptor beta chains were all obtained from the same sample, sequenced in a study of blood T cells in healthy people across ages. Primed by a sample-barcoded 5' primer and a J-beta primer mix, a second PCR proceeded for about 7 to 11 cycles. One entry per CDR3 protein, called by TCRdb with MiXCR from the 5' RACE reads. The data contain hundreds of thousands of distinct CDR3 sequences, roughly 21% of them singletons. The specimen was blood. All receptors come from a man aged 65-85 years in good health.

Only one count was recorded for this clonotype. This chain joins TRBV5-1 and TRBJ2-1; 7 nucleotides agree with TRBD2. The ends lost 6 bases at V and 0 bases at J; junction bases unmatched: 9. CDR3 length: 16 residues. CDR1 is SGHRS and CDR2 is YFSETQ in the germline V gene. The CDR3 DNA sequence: TGCGCCAGCAACTCACTTGCGGGAGACTCCTACAATGAGCAGTTCTTC. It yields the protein CASNSLAGDSYNEQFF.

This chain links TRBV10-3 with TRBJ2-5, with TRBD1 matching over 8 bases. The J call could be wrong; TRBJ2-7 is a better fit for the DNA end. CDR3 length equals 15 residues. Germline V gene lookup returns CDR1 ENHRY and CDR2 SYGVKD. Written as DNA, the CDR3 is TGTGCCATCAGTGGACGGGACAGGAGCTCCTACGAGCAGTACTTC. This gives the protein CAISGRDRSSYEQYF.

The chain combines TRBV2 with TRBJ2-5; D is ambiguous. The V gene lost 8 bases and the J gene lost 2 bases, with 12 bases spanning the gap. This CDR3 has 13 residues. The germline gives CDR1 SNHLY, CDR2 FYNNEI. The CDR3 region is CASERSKQETQYF. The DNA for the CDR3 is TGTGCCAGCGAGCGATCGAAACAAGAGACCCAGTACTTC.

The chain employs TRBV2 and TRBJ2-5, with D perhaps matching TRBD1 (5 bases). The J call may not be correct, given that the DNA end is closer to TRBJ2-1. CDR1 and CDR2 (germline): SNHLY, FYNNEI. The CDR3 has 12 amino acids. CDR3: CASSGQGNEQFF. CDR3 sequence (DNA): TGTGCCAGCAGTGGGCAGGGCAATGAGCAGTTCTTC.

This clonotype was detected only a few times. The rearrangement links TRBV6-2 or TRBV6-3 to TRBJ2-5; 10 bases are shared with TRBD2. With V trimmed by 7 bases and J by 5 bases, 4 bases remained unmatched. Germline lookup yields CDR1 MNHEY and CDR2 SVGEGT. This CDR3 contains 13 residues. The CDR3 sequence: CASNQREGETQYF. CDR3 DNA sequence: TGTGCCAGCAATCAGCGGGAGGGGGAGACCCAGTACTTC.

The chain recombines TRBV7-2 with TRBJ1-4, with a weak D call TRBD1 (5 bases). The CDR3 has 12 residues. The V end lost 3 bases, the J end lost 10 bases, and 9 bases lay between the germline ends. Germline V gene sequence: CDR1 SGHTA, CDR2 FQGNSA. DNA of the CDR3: TGTGCCAGCAGCTTGGAGAGGGGAAAACTGTTTTTT. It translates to CASSLERGKLFF.

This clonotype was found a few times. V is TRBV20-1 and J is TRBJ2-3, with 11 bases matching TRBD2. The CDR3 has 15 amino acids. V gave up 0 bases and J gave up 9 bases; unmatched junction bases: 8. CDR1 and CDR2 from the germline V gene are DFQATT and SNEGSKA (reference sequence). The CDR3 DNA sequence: TGCAGTGCTAGAGATCCACTAGCGGGAGCCGCCACGCAGTATTTT. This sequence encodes CSARDPLAGAATQYF.

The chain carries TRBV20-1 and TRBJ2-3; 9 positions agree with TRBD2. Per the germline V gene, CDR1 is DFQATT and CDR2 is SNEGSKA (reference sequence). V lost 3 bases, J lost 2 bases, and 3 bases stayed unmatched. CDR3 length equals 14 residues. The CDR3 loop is CSASASGVTDTQYF. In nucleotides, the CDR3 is TGCAGTGCTAGTGCTAGCGGGGTCACAGATACGCAGTATTTT.